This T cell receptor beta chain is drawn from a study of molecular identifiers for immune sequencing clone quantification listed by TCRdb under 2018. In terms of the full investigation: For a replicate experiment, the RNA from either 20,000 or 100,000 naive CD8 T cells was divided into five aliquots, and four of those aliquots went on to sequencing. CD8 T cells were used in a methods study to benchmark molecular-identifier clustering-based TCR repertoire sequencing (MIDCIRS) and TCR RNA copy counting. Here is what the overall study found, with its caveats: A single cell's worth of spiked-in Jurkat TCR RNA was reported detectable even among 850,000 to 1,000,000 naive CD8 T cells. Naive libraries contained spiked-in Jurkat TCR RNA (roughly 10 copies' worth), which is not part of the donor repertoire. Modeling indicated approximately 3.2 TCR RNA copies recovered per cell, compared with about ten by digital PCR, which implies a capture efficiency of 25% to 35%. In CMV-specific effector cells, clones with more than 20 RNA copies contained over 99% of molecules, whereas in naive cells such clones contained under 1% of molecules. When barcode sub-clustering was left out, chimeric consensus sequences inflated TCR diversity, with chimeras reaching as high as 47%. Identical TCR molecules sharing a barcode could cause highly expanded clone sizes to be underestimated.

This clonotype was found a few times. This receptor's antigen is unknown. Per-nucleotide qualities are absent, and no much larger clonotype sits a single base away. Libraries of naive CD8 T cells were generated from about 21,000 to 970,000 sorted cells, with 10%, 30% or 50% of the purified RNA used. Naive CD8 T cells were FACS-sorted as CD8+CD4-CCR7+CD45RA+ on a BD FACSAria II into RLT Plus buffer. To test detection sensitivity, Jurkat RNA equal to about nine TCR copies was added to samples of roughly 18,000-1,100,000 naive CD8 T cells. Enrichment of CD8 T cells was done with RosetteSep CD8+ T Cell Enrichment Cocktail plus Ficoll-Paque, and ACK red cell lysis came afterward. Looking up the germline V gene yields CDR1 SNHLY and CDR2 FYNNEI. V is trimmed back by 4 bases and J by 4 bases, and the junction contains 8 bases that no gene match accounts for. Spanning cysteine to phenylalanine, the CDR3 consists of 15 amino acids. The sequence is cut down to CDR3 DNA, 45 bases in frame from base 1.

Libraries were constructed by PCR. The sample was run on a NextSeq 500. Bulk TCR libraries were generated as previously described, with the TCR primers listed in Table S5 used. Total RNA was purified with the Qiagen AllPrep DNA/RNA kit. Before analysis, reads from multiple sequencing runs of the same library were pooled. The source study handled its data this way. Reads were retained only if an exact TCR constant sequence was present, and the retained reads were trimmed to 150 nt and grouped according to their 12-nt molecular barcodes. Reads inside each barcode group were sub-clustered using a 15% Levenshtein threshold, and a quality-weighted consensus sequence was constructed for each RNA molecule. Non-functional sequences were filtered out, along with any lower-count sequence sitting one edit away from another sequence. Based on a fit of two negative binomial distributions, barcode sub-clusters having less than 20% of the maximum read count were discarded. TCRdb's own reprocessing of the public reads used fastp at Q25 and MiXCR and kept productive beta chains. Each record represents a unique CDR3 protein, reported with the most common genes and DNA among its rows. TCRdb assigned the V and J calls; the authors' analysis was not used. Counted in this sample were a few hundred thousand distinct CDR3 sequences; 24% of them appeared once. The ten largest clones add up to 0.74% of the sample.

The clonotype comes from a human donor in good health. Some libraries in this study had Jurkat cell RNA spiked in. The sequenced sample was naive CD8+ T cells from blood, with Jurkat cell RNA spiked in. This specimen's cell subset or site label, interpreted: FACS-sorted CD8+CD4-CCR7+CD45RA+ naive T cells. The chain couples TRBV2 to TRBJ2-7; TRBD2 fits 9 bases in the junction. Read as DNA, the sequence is TGTGCCAGCAGTGGGTTGTCGCTAGCGGGGTACGAGCAGTACTTC. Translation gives CASSGLSLAGYEQYF.